Each of the 29 T cell receptor beta chains below was sequenced from the same sample in a study of human T cells and chemical hapten exposure. TCRdb itself ran the RACE reads through MiXCR, one entry per CDR3 protein. Of around 200,000 distinct CDR3 sequences in the sample, 20% to 25% are singletons; the top ten hold approximately 2.3%. The time point here: patch test 3, about 24 weeks after DPC sensitization. The treatment here: therapeutic diphenylcyclopropenone sensitization with weekly scalp DPC. The sample here was whole blood, taken in connection with sensitization to the hapten diphenylcyclopropenone (DPC). The receptors were gathered from a woman aged 40 to 50 with alopecia areata. Some clones in this sample may be carry-over from other donors' samples.

This clonotype was detected a few times. The genes are TRBV10-3 and TRBJ2-2; either TRBD1 or TRBD2 may supply D (5 bases each). The CDR3 length is 12 residues. V shed 4 bases and J shed 6 bases, with 6 bases lying between them. Germline CDR1 ENHRY, CDR2 SYGVKD. The chain's CDR3 is CAISGDAGELFF. The CDR3 coding sequence is TGTGCCATCAGTGGGGACGCCGGGGAGCTGTTTTTT.

The CDR3 protein is CSVSRAYEQYF. The DNA for the CDR3 is TGCAGCGTTTCTAGGGCCTACGAGCAGTACTTC. The J gene is TRBJ2-7, the V gene TRBV29-1; D is uncertain. This CDR3 region has 11 residues. Germline V gene data show CDR1 as SQVTM and CDR2 as ANQGSEA. V was clipped by 5 bases and J by 2 bases, with 7 bases between them.

The genes are TRBV12-3 or TRBV12-4 and TRBJ1-2; the D is unclear. The germline V and J ends were trimmed by 3 bases and 8 bases, with 10 bases remaining between them. This CDR3 is built from 12 residues. The CDR3 loop reads CASSFGSRGYTF. The CDR3 DNA follows: TGTGCCAGCAGTTTTGGGAGCAGAGGCTACACCTTC.

At least ten counts were recorded for this clonotype. The chain couples TRBV4-3 to TRBJ2-6, with a tentative D call TRBD1 (6 bases). CDR3 length: 15 amino acids. CDR1 is LGHNA and CDR2 is YSLEER in the germline V gene. The V and J ends lost 9 bases and 0 bases respectively, with 12 bases between them. DNA of the CDR3: TGCGCCAGTACCCTAGGGGGCTCTGGGGCCAACGTCCTGACTTTC. Protein sequence: CASTLGGSGANVLTF.

The gene calls are TRBV5-1 and TRBJ1-4, with 7 bases aligning to TRBD1. The CDR3 has 15 residues. Trimming removed 1 base from V and 7 bases from J; junction bases left unmatched: 7. The germline V gene encodes CDR1 SGHRS and CDR2 YFSETQ. The CDR3 loop is CASSLSKGAGEKLFF. For the CDR3, the DNA is TGCGCCAGCAGCTTGTCTAAGGGGGCCGGTGAAAAACTGTTTTTT. The full variable domain, in which reference TRBV5-1 and TRBJ1-4 provide the parts outside the CDR3, is KAGVTQTPRYLIKTRGQQVTLSCSPISGHRSVSWYQQTPGQGLQFLFEYFSETQRNKGNFPGRFSGRQFSNSRSEMNVSTLELGDSALYLCASSLSKGAGEKLFFGSGTQLSVL.

The sample holds many counts of this clonotype. The chain joins TRBV7-9 to TRBJ2-2; TRBD2 matches 8 bases. The CDR3 is made up of 16 amino acids. V lost 6 bases, J lost 5 bases, and 11 bases stayed unmatched. Per the germline V gene, CDR1 is SEHNR and CDR2 is FQNEAQ (reference sequence). Written as DNA, the CDR3 is TGTGCCAGCAGTCCGAGGGGCCAGCGGGAGACCGGGGAGCTGTTTTTT. Translated: CASSPRGQRETGELFF.

This clonotype was picked up a small number of times. This chain connects TRBV29-1 to TRBJ2-3; D unclear. This CDR3 has 11 residues. Germline V CDR1 and CDR2: SQVTM, ANQGSEA. V lost 6 bases and J 2 bases, leaving 6 bases between the germline ends. CDR3 coding DNA: TGCAGCGTCGCCTTCACAGATACGCAGTATTTT. Amino acids: CSVAFTDTQYF.

This clonotype showed up just a few times. The chain employs TRBV29-1 and TRBJ2-3; 8 bases map to TRBD1. The CDR3 has 12 amino acids. Germline V gene sequence: CDR1 SQVTM, CDR2 ANQGSEA. J gave up 7 bases and V 3 bases, and 3 bases lay outside the gene matches. DNA of the CDR3: TGCAGCGTTGATACAGGGGGAAATACGCAGTATTTT. Its protein is CSVDTGGNTQYF.

J is TRBJ2-5 and V is TRBV11-2, with 7 bases identical to TRBD2. With 5 bases clipped from V and 1 base from J, the junction kept 10 bases outside the gene matches. The CDR3 covers 16 residues. Germline CDR1 reads SGHAT; CDR2 reads FQNNGV. The CDR3 sequence: CASSPGGGRRQETQYF. CDR3 nucleotide sequence: TGTGCCAGCAGCCCGGGGGGAGGGCGGCGCCAAGAGACCCAGTACTTC.

There are a few counts of this clonotype. The chain has TRBV20-1 and TRBJ1-5; 7 bases match TRBD1. V shed 1 base, J shed 0 bases, and the junction held 12 bases outside the gene matches. The CDR3 is 18 amino acids. CDR1 is DFQATT, CDR2 SNEGSKA, per germline (reference sequence). The CDR3 sequence is CSARVLASGTASNQPQHF. The DNA for the CDR3 is TGCAGTGCTAGAGTCCTTGCATCCGGGACAGCTAGCAATCAGCCCCAGCATTTT.

This clonotype was seen more than once but under ten times. The genes are TRBV11-2 and TRBJ2-5; 14 positions match TRBD2. Losses at the gene ends were 3 bases for V and 4 bases for J; bases not matched to a gene: 4. The CDR3 consists of 16 residues. CDR1 and CDR2 (germline): SGHAT, FQNNGV. CDR3 in DNA: TGTGCCAGCAGCTTCGGGACTAGCGGGAGAGGAGAGACCCAGTACTTC. Translating it yields CASSFGTSGRGETQYF.

CDR3 region: CSVYSGGGYGYTF. For the CDR3, the DNA is TGCAGCGTCTACTCAGGGGGCGGGTATGGCTACACCTTC. The V gene is TRBV29-1, the J gene TRBJ1-2; 8 bases are a match to TRBD1. Losses at the gene ends were 6 bases for V and 5 bases for J; bases not matched to a gene: 8. The germline V gene encodes CDR1 SQVTM and CDR2 ANQGSEA. This CDR3 is 13 amino acids long.

The rearrangement links TRBV9 to TRBJ1-2, with D possibly being TRBD1 (6 bases). This CDR3 has 15 residues. Germline V gene sequence: CDR1 SGDLS, CDR2 YYNGEE. V shed 0 bases and J shed 1 base, with 10 bases lying between them. The CDR3 spells CASSVAGANNYGYTF. The CDR3 coding sequence is TGTGCCAGCAGCGTAGCAGGGGCGAATAACTATGGCTACACCTTC.

At least ten counts were recorded for this clonotype. This chain uses TRBV20-1 with TRBJ2-1; 12 bases align to TRBD2. Germline lookup yields CDR1 DFQATT and CDR2 SNEGSKA (reference sequence). CDR3 length equals 15 residues. The trim removed 0 bases at V and 7 bases at J, leaving 4 bases unmatched. The CDR3 region has the DNA TGCAGTGCTAGAGATAGGACTAGCGGGAAGAATGAGCAGTTCTTC. Its translation: CSARDRTSGKNEQFF.

The CDR3 nucleotides are TGCGCCAGCAGCCAGGGCCAACAGGGTCCCTACGAGCAGTACTTC. Amino acid sequence: CASSQGQQGPYEQYF. The gene calls are TRBV4-3 and TRBJ2-7, with D tentatively TRBD1 (6 bases). V lost 3 bases to trimming and J lost 2 bases, with 14 bases between them. CDR3 size: 15 residues. Germline V gene sequence: CDR1 LGHNA, CDR2 YSLEER.

This clonotype was recorded a few times. The rearrangement links TRBV10-3 to TRBJ2-2, with a weak D call TRBD1 (6 bases). The CDR3 has 15 residues. Per germline, CDR1 ENHRY and CDR2 SYGVKD. The germline V and J ends were trimmed by 4 bases and 0 bases, with 9 bases remaining between them. The CDR3 reads CAISGGGPNTGELFF. CDR3 sequence (DNA): TGTGCCATCAGTGGAGGGGGACCGAACACCGGGGAGCTGTTTTTT.

The chain couples TRBV12-3 or TRBV12-4 to TRBJ2-1, with a tentative D call TRBD2 (6 bases). The CDR3 is made up of 11 amino acids. V lost 10 bases and J lost 4, with 8 bases in between. CDR3 nucleotide sequence: TGTGCCACGGGAGAGTACAATGAGCAGTTCTTC. Its protein is CATGEYNEQFF.

This clonotype showed up just a few times. The chain links TRBV29-1 to TRBJ2-5, with D hard to call. Trimming removed 7 bases from V and 1 base from J, with 10 bases in between. CDR3 length equals 12 residues. Germline CDR1 is SQVTM and CDR2 is ANQGSEA. The CDR3 nucleotides are TGCAGCGCCCTAGGGTTCCAAGAGACCCAGTACTTC. Translating it yields CSALGFQETQYF.

This clonotype was seen a few times. The chain recombines TRBV4-2 with TRBJ2-3, with 8 bases fitting TRBD2. The junction had 6 bases not matched to a gene; V was cut back by 0 bases and J by 4 bases. The CDR3 consists of 16 residues. Germline V CDR1 and CDR2: LGHNA, YNFKEQ. As DNA, the CDR3 is TGTGCCAGCAGCCAAGATACAACTAGCGGTTCAGATACGCAGTATTTT. It yields the protein CASSQDTTSGSDTQYF.

The chain employs TRBV25-1 and TRBJ2-6, with D perhaps TRBD1 (6 bases). CDR1 and CDR2 from the germline V gene are MGHDK and SYGVNS. The CDR3 has 16 amino acids. V was clipped by 0 bases and J by 4 bases, with 10 bases between them. CDR3 loop: CASSEYRGSGANVLTF. CDR3 in DNA: TGTGCCAGCAGTGAATACAGGGGATCCGGGGCCAACGTCCTGACTTTC.

J is TRBJ2-1 and V is TRBV12-3 or TRBV12-4; 10 nucleotides match TRBD2. The length of the CDR3 is 16 residues. V was pared by 4 bases and J by 2 bases, with 5 bases of the junction left unmatched. CDR3 sequence (DNA): TGTGCCAGCAGTTCTGGGAGCGGGAGGGCCTACAATGAGCAGTTCTTC. It specifies CASSSGSGRAYNEQFF.

The CDR3 sequence: CSVEDWENRLDGYTF. Written as DNA, the CDR3 is TGCAGCGTTGAAGATTGGGAAAATCGTTTGGATGGCTACACCTTC. V is TRBV29-1 and J is TRBJ1-2; no clear D. The CDR3 length is 15 residues. V shed 0 bases and J shed 6 bases, with 17 bases lying between them. Germline V CDR1 and CDR2: SQVTM, ANQGSEA.

The rearrangement links TRBV20-1 to TRBJ2-4; D remains unclear. V lost 3 bases, J lost 2 bases, and 11 bases lay in between. The germline CDR1 and CDR2 sequences are DFQATT and SNEGSKA (reference sequence). The CDR3 runs 14 residues. DNA of the CDR3: TGCAGTGCTAGTCCCCCTGGAACCAAAAACATTCAGTACTTC. Translating it yields CSASPPGTKNIQYF.

This clonotype came up once. The chain has TRBV28 and TRBJ2-3; D is unclear. The CDR3 has 17 amino acids. Between the trimmed V and J ends, which lost 5 bases and 0 bases, there was a span of 18 bases. Germline V gene sequence: CDR1 MDHEN, CDR2 SYDVKM. The DNA of the CDR3 is TGTGCCAGCAGTCCTCCCCGGCAGGCACCTAGCACAGATACGCAGTATTTT. Protein: CASSPPRQAPSTDTQYF.

The chain links TRBV7-2 to TRBJ2-3; D is ambiguous. Germline V gene data show CDR1 as SGHTA and CDR2 as FQGNSA. This CDR3 is built from 14 residues. The germline V and J ends were trimmed by 1 base and 4 bases, with 9 bases remaining between them. The CDR3 reads CASSLGTPADTQYF. CDR3 sequence (DNA): TGTGCCAGCAGCTTAGGGACCCCGGCAGATACGCAGTATTTT.

This clonotype was detected only a few times. The chain recombines TRBV11-2 with TRBJ1-6; D unclear. This CDR3 is 13 amino acids long. Germline CDR1 reads SGHAT; CDR2 reads FQNNGV. V lost 5 bases and J 11 bases, leaving 13 bases between the germline ends. CDR3 coding DNA: TGTGCCAGCAGCCCTTCGAGATCGACACCCCTCCACTTT. Translating gives CASSPSRSTPLHF.

Many counts were recorded for this clonotype. The V gene is TRBV29-1, the J gene TRBJ2-3; D ambiguous. This CDR3 region has 12 residues. Germline CDR1 reads SQVTM; CDR2 reads ANQGSEA. Trimming cost V 7 bases and J 1 base, with 9 bases left between them. Here the CDR3 DNA reads TGCAGCGCCTGCGTGGGCACAGATACGCAGTATTTT. It codes for CSACVGTDTQYF.

This clonotype showed up just a few times. V and J are TRBV7-9 and TRBJ2-1; D call uncertain. There are 11 residues in the CDR3. The V end lost 8 bases, the J end lost 5 bases, and 7 bases lay between the germline ends. Germline V lookup: CDR1 SEHNR, CDR2 FQNEAQ (reference sequence). The CDR3 here is CASSRDNEQFF. For the CDR3, the DNA is TGTGCCAGCTCCCGGGACAATGAGCAGTTCTTC.

This clonotype has a count of ten or more. This rearrangement joins TRBV5-6 to TRBJ2-1, with D possibly being TRBD1 (6 bases). The germline V and J ends were trimmed by 0 bases and 4 bases, with 11 bases remaining between them. The CDR3 contains 15 residues. Germline V gene data show CDR1 as SGHDT and CDR2 as YYEEEE. The CDR3 reads CASSLVGAEYNEQFF. The CDR3 DNA is TGTGCCAGCAGCTTGGTGGGGGCTGAGTACAATGAGCAGTTCTTC. Drawing the rest from reference TRBV5-6 and TRBJ2-1, the complete variable domain is DAGVTQSPTHLIKTRGQQVTLRCSPKSGHDTVSWYQQALGQGPQFIFQYYEEEERQRGNFPDRFSGHQFPNYSSELNVNALLLGDSALYLCASSLVGAEYNEQFFGPGTRLTVL.